This T cell receptor beta chain was found in a study of cytomegalovirus exposure and HLA in healthy donors. Findings and limits, study-wide: It was reported that the classifier diagnosed cytomegalovirus status with high specificity and sensitivity in both the original and validation cohorts.

Notes on this clone: Its antigen is not known.

The primer mix had 60 Vbeta and 13 Jbeta primers. Sequenced by immunoSEQ multiplex PCR; TCRdb stores in-frame clones only, minus some. The sample has some 98,000 clones; over 65% are singletons. The ends were cut back, 1 base at V and 0 bases at J, with 10 bases in the middle. Germline-derived CDR1 and CDR2 are SGHVS and FQNEAQ. The CDR3 sequence is 15 residues long. This clonotype was obtained from a human donor in good health. V usage is TRBV7-8 and J usage is TRBJ2-7; D possibly corresponds to TRBD1 (6 bases). The specimen sequenced was PBMCs. The CDR3: CASSLEGGSSYEQYF. The DNA of the CDR3 is TGTGCCAGCAGCTTAGAAGGGGGTTCCTCCTACGAGCAGTACTTC.